A selection of T cell receptor beta chains follows, all from one sample in a study of metastatic and nonmetastatic thyroid tumors. TCRdb ran MiXCR on the PCR reads. The table includes some 10,000 clones, 27% detected once. The sample comprised adjacent normal tissue. The source is a male donor with papillary thyroid cancer or a benign thyroid nodule (not recorded which). Some clones in this sample may be carry-over from other donors' samples. The CDR3 runs from the conserved cysteine through the conserved F or W. The D gene is left open where the match is weak. Rows may omit the clone size; those that give it use once, few, many or a size class.

J | size | V | D | DNA | CDR3
TRBJ1-1 | medium-sized | TRBV5-1 | . | TGCGCCAGCAGCTTGGGAATTACGAGAGAGAGTTTGTCTTTCTTT | CASSLGITRESLSFF
TRBJ1-4 | . | TRBV6-5 | TRBD1 | TGCGCCAGCAGTTCCGACAGGGTAGACCTGGCTAATGAAAAACTGTTTTTT | CASSSDRVDLANEKLFF
TRBJ2-7 | . | TRBV9 | . | TGTGCCAGCAGCGTAGACGGAACCTACGAGCAGTACTTC | CASSVDGTYEQYF
TRBJ2-7 | few | TRBV11-2 | . | TGTGCCAGCAGCTTACCGGGCAGGAGCTCCTACGAGCAGTACTTC | CASSLPGRSSYEQYF
TRBJ2-1 | . | TRBV11-1 | . | TGTGCCAGCAGAGCTCAGGGGAGGAATGAGCAGTTCTTC | CASRAQGRNEQFF
TRBJ1-2 | many | TRBV7-9 | . | TGTGCCAGCAGCCCGGGGTCCAGGGCGGTCGATGGCTACACCTTC | CASSPGSRAVDGYTF
TRBJ2-1 | . | TRBV5-4 | . | TGTGCCAGCAGCTTGGCGGGACCTTTCGGGGGCAATGAGCAGTTCTTC | CASSLAGPFGGNEQFF
TRBJ2-3 | few | TRBV12-3/TRBV12-4 | TRBD2 | TGTGCCAGCAGTCGACTAGCGGGAGGATCAGATACGCAGTATTTT | CASSRLAGGSDTQYF
TRBJ2-3 | medium-sized | TRBV5-1 | . | TGCGCCAGCAGTCAGGTTGATAGCACAGATACGCAGTATTTT | CASSQVDSTDTQYF
TRBJ2-1 | . | TRBV6-5 | . | TGTGCCAGCAGTTACTCCCGGGTTTACGACAATGAGCAGTTCTTC | CASSYSRVYDNEQFF
TRBJ1-1 | few | TRBV10-3 | . | TGTGCCATCAGTGAAGGGGATAGGAACACTGAAGCTTTCTTT | CAISEGDRNTEAFF
TRBJ2-2 | few | TRBV28 | . | TGTGCCAGCAGTTACCTTAACACCGGGGAGCTGTTTTTT | CASSYLNTGELFF
TRBJ2-1 | few | TRBV6-5 | TRBD1 | TGTGCCAGCAGCACTAGGACAGGGGGTTATGGTGAGCAGTTCTTC | CASSTRTGGYGEQFF
TRBJ2-1 | few | TRBV6-4 | TRBD2 | TGTGCCAGCAGTAACCGGACTAGCGGGAGCAATGAGCAGTTCTTC | CASSNRTSGSNEQFF
TRBJ1-6 | . | TRBV20-1 | . | TGCAGTGCAACGTCAGGGGAGAATTCACCCCTCCACTTT | CSATSGENSPLHF
TRBJ2-1 | . | TRBV12-3/TRBV12-4 | . | TGTGACATCAGTTTAGCGCAAGGGCACGAGCAGTTCTTC | CDISLAQGHEQFF
TRBJ2-7 | medium-sized | TRBV19 | . | TGTGCCAGTAGTACCCACCGGGACGGCGAGCAGTACTTC | CASSTHRDGEQYF
TRBJ1-1 | . | TRBV11-2 | . | TGTGCCAGCAGCTTGCTACAGGGTTTGGGTACCACTGAAGCTTTCTTT | CASSLLQGLGTTEAFF
TRBJ2-7 | medium-sized | TRBV12-3/TRBV12-4 | . | TGTGCCAGCAGTTCCGAAGCGGGTCGGCTCTACGAGCAGTACTTC | CASSSEAGRLYEQYF
TRBJ1-4 | . | TRBV11-3 | TRBD1 | TGTGCCAGCAGCCCAATAGGACAGGGTGTTAAACTGTTTTTT | CASSPIGQGVKLFF
TRBJ2-7 | . | TRBV11-2 | . | TGTGCCAGCGGCTTACCGGGCAGGAGCTCCTACGAGCAGTACTTC | CASGLPGRSSYEQYF
TRBJ1-2 | . | TRBV6-1 | TRBD1 | TGTGCCAGCAGTGAACAGGGGGCCCTTTTCTATGGCTACACCTTC | CASSEQGALFYGYTF
TRBJ2-3 | . | TRBV7-3 | TRBD2 | TGTGCCAGCTCCGATGGCGGCGGGAGTGCAGATACGCAGTATTTT | CASSDGGGSADTQYF
TRBJ2-1 | . | TRBV6-6 | . | TGTGCCAGCAGTTACTCGACCGCCTCGGTTGGGCAGTTCTTC | CASSYSTASVGQFF
TRBJ1-5 | few | TRBV11-1 | . | TGTGCCAGCAGCACTCTCGTGGGGGGGGCAGGTCAGCCCCAGCATTTT | CASSTLVGGAGQPQHF
TRBJ2-1 | few | TRBV6-1 | . | TGCTCGTCCTACACCATCTACAATGAGCAGTTCTTC | CSSYTIYNEQFF
TRBJ1-3 | . | TRBV20-1 | . | TGCAGTGCTATGGCGGGTGTAGGAAACACCATATATTTT | CSAMAGVGNTIYF
TRBJ1-4 | . | TRBV20-1 | . | TGCAGTGCTAGAGATCCCCGAGGGTCTAATGAAAAACTGTTTTTT | CSARDPRGSNEKLFF
TRBJ1-2 | . | TRBV11-2 | . | TGTGCCAGCAAGGGGGGCCCCACTAACTATGGCTACACCTTC | CASKGGPTNYGYTF
TRBJ1-2 | few | TRBV6-1 | TRBD1 | TGTGCCAGCAGTAAGACAGGGCCCAACGGCTACACCTTC | CASSKTGPNGYTF
TRBJ2-7 | . | TRBV11-3 | . | TGTGCCAGCCCGACAGATCCCTACGAGCAGTACTTC | CASPTDPYEQYF
TRBJ2-5 | . | TRBV6-1 | TRBD2 | TGTGCCAGCAGTGCCCCGACTCCTAGCGGGCGCCGCTTC | CASSAPTPSGRRF
TRBJ2-5 | medium-sized | TRBV12-3/TRBV12-4 | . | TGTGCCAGCAATCTAGGGCCCACGTTAGGGGAGACCCAGTACTTC | CASNLGPTLGETQYF
TRBJ2-3 | . | TRBV9 | . | TGTGCCAGCAGCTCCGAAAGGCCAGATACGCAGTATTTT | CASSSERPDTQYF
TRBJ2-5 | . | TRBV6-2/TRBV6-3 | . | TGTGCCAGCAGTTCCCGGAAAGGGGGTAGAATGGAGACCCAGTACTTC | CASSSRKGGRMETQYF
TRBJ1-1 | large | TRBV27 | . | TGTGCCAGCAGTTTTGGGAGCCCCGGGAGCACTGAAGCTTTCTTT | CASSFGSPGSTEAFF
TRBJ1-5 | . | TRBV7-9 | TRBD1 | TGTGCCAGCAGCTTACCGGAAAACGGGGACAGCCTTATTCATTTT | CASSLPENGDSLIHF
TRBJ1-2 | few | TRBV20-1 | . | TGCAGTGCTAGAAATCCGGTGACCACCGGGGGTGGCTACACCTTC | CSARNPVTTGGGYTF
TRBJ2-3 | . | TRBV12-3/TRBV12-4 | TRBD2 | TGTGCCAGCAGACTAGCGGGGACAGATACGCAGTATTTT | CASRLAGTDTQYF
TRBJ2-1 | medium-sized | TRBV7-6 | TRBD2 | TGTGCCAGCAGCTTAGGGGCGGGGGGTAACTCCTACAATGAGCAGTTCTTC | CASSLGAGGNSYNEQFF
TRBJ2-7 | . | TRBV20-1 | . | TGCAGTGCGCCTCGCGTGGGCAGTATTTCCCACGAGCAGTACTTC | CSAPRVGSISHEQYF
TRBJ2-7 | few | TRBV28 | . | TGTGCCAGCAGTTCATTTATGGGGGAATCCTACGAGCAGTACTTC | CASSSFMGESYEQYF
TRBJ1-6 | . | TRBV6-5 | . | TGTGCCAGCAGTACCTCGCAGGGGAATTCACCCCTCCAATTC | CASSTSQGNSPLQF
TRBJ1-6 | few | TRBV6-4 | TRBD1 | TGTGCCAGCAGTCCGACAGGGGCCAATAATTCACCCCTCCACTTT | CASSPTGANNSPLHF
TRBJ1-4 | few | TRBV12-3/TRBV12-4 | . | TGTGCCAGCAGAGACACCGGGGGCGGTGAAAAACTGTTTTTT | CASRDTGGGEKLFF
TRBJ2-7 | . | TRBV6-5 | TRBD2 | TGTGCCAGCAGGTATAGCGGGAGGTCTTACGAGCAGTACTTC | CASRYSGRSYEQYF
TRBJ1-2 | few | TRBV4-1 | TRBD1 | TGCGCCAGCAGCCAAGAGGGACAGGGGGTCTATGGCTACACCTTC | CASSQEGQGVYGYTF
TRBJ2-2 | medium-sized | TRBV13 | . | TGTGCCAGCAGCTTAGTATCACACGCCACCGGGGAGCTGTTTTTT | CASSLVSHATGELFF
TRBJ2-7 | few | TRBV11-2 | TRBD2 | TGTGCCAGCAGCGCGGGACTAGCGGGGAAGGATTTCTACGAGCAGTACTTC | CASSAGLAGKDFYEQYF
TRBJ2-2 | few | TRBV6-1 | . | TGTGCCAGCAGTTCCCGGGGCGGAGCGAACACCGGGGAGCTGTTTTTT | CASSSRGGANTGELFF
TRBJ1-2 | many | TRBV7-3 | TRBD1 | TGTGCCAGCAGCTTAGGGACAGGGGGCTTTGGCTACACCTTC | CASSLGTGGFGYTF
TRBJ2-3 | . | TRBV2 | TRBD2 | TGTGCCAGCAGCGCGAGACTAGCGTCCAGCACAGATACGCAGTATTTT | CASSARLASSTDTQYF